Listed below are T cell receptor beta chains from one sample, sequenced in a study of T cell responses to AZD1222 COVID-19 vaccine. Repertoires were generated with immunoSEQ multiplex PCR, while TCRdb's copy carries only in-frame clones and drops some. This sample has about 110,000 clones; less than 95% occur once, and the top ten carry approximately 8.2%. The sequencing here drew on peripheral blood, taken 28 days after the second AZD1222 dose. The receptors come from an adult who received the AZD1222 COVID-19 vaccine. Each CDR3 is given with its conserved first and last residue. The order of the fields is V gene, J gene, clone size, D gene, CDR3 protein, CDR3 DNA. A D gene is named only where the DNA matches it firmly. Some rows have no size entry. The others give once, few or many, or a class for an expanded clone.

TRBV6-1	TRBJ2-7	.	TRBD1	CASSSGQGRAYEQYF	TGTGCCAGCAGTTCGGGACAGGGGAGGGCCTACGAGCAGTACTTC
TRBV9	TRBJ1-3	.	.	CASSVSGSTGGNTIYF	TGTGCCAGCAGCGTTTCCGGGTCGACGGGTGGAAACACCATATATTTT
TRBV29-1	TRBJ1-4	.	.	CSVRDGAWATNEKLFF	TGCAGCGTGAGGGACGGGGCCTGGGCAACTAATGAAAAACTGTTTTTT
TRBV19	TRBJ1-2	once	.	CASSIGVGNYGYTF	TGTGCCAGTAGTATCGGGGTCGGAAACTATGGCTACACCTTC
TRBV4-1	TRBJ2-7	.	TRBD1	CASSQGGLDRGHEQYF	TGCGCCAGCAGCCAAGGGGGATTGGACAGGGGGCACGAGCAGTACTTC
TRBV5-1	TRBJ2-6	.	.	CASSSGSGANVLTF	TGCGCTAGCAGCTCGGGCTCTGGGGCCAACGTCCTGACTTTC
TRBV9	TRBJ2-5	.	TRBD2	CASRTGTIETQYF	TGTGCCAGCAGAACCGGGACTATCGAGACCCAGTACTTC
TRBV18	TRBJ1-2	.	.	CASSPRTGGNYGYTF	TGTGCCAGCTCACCACGAACCGGGGGAAACTATGGCTACACCTTC
TRBV10-3	TRBJ2-1	.	.	CAISGTSAWEQFF	TGTGCCATCAGTGGGACGAGCGCTTGGGAGCAGTTCTTC
TRBV6-5	TRBJ2-1	.	TRBD1	CASRAGTGGRGEQFF	TGTGCCAGCAGAGCCGGGACAGGGGGAAGGGGTGAGCAGTTCTTC
TRBV9	TRBJ2-2	.	.	CASSVLGGLARTGELFF	TGTGCCAGCAGCGTACTGGGGGGACTGGCCCGAACCGGGGAGCTGTTTTTT
TRBV30	TRBJ1-5	.	.	CAWSVRGDGNQPQHF	TGTGCCTGGAGTGTAAGAGGGGACGGCAATCAGCCCCAGCATTTT
TRBV9	TRBJ1-2	once	.	CASSAADSSVYGYTF	TGTGCCAGCAGCGCCGCGGACAGTTCGGTCTATGGCTACACCTTC
TRBV7-2	TRBJ1-1	.	TRBD1	CASSSPRTGNTEAFF	TGTGCCAGCAGCTCACCGCGGACAGGGAACACTGAAGCTTTCTTT
TRBV6-2/TRBV6-3	TRBJ2-2	.	.	CASSYPRPGELFF	TGTGCCAGCAGTTACCCCCGGCCCGGGGAGCTGTTTTTT
TRBV19	TRBJ2-2	few	TRBD2	CATRAPSGGRDTGELFF	TGTGCCACGCGAGCCCCTAGCGGGGGGCGTGACACCGGGGAGCTGTTTTTT
TRBV4-1	TRBJ1-6	.	.	CASSQVESGDNSPLHF	TGCGCCAGCAGCCAAGTTGAGTCGGGGGATAATTCACCCCTCCACTTT
TRBV7-2	TRBJ2-7	.	.	CASSSPLDGSYEQYF	TGTGCCAGCAGCTCCCCATTGGATGGCTCCTACGAGCAGTACTTC
TRBV7-9	TRBJ2-2	.	.	CASNPFPRDTGELFF	TGTGCCAGCAACCCTTTTCCGAGGGACACCGGGGAGCTGTTTTTT
TRBV9	TRBJ1-1	few	TRBD1	CASSSTSTGTGKIF	TGTGCCAGCAGCTCCACCTCCACCGGGACAGGGAAGATTTTT
TRBV27	TRBJ1-6	.	.	CASSFYGLRSPLHF	TGTGCCAGCAGTTTCTACGGGCTCCGTTCACCCCTCCACTTT
TRBV11-2	TRBJ1-3	.	.	CASSLVAGGSGNTIYF	TGTGCCAGCAGCTTAGTGGCCGGGGGCTCTGGAAACACCATATATTTT
TRBV7-8	TRBJ2-3	.	.	CASSSHVDTQYF	TGTGCCAGCAGCTCGCACGTAGATACGCAGTATTTT
TRBV5-4	TRBJ2-1	.	.	CASSLGGSVPYNEQFF	TGTGCCAGCAGCTTGGGGGGTAGCGTCCCCTACAATGAGCAGTTCTTC
TRBV9	TRBJ2-1	.	TRBD2	CASSPRTSGGNEQFF	TGTGCCAGCAGCCCCCGGACTAGCGGGGGGAATGAGCAGTTCTTC